This is a list of T cell receptor beta chains from one sample in a study of graft-versus-host responses after intestinal transplantation. Clones were read by immunoSEQ multiplex PCR, and TCRdb kept only the in-frame ones, dropping some. This sample has about 4,300 clones, with roughly 80% found just once. The starting material was ileum tissue, obtained 9 days after transplant. All receptors derive from a human patient who received an intestinal transplant, so some T cells may come from the graft donor. CDR3s include the opening cysteine and the closing phenylalanine or tryptophan. The order of the fields is J gene, D gene, V gene, clone size, CDR3 DNA, CDR3 protein. The D gene is left open where the match is weak. Part of the rows lack a size; the others show once, few, many or a class for expanded clones.

>TRBJ2-3|-|TRBV11-3|-
TGTGCCAGCAGCCTTAGGACTGCTAGCACAGATACGCAGTATTTT
CASSLRTASTDTQYF
>TRBJ2-5|-|TRBV11-3|few
TGTGCCAGCAGCCCAAACGGGGCCATAGAGCAAGAGACCCAGTACTTC
CASSPNGAIEQETQYF
>TRBJ2-2|TRBD1|TRBV2|-
TGTGCCACCGAGCCGGGACAGCTCACCGGGGAGCTGTTTTTT
CATEPGQLTGELFF
>TRBJ2-1|TRBD1|TRBV29-1|-
TGCAGCGTAAGGGCAGGGGGTCTCAATGAGCAGTTCTTC
CSVRAGGLNEQFF
>TRBJ1-1|TRBD1|TRBV18|few
TGTGCCAGCTCACCTCAGACAGGGGGCTTTAACACTGAAGCTTTCTTT
CASSPQTGGFNTEAFF
>TRBJ2-3|-|TRBV15|-
TGTGCCACCAGCAGGAACAGTTGGGTGGATACGCAGTATTTT
CATSRNSWVDTQYF
>TRBJ2-2|-|TRBV9|-
TGTGCCAGCAGCGTTCTGTCGACTACCGGGGAGCTGTTTTTT
CASSVLSTTGELFF
>TRBJ2-3|-|TRBV25-1|-
TGTGCCAGCAGTGACAGCACAGATACGCAGTATTTT
CASSDSTDTQYF
>TRBJ1-2|-|TRBV6-5|-
TGTGCCAGCAGTTACTCGACGGAGTATGGCTACACCTTC
CASSYSTEYGYTF
>TRBJ1-4|TRBD1|TRBV15|-
TGTGCCACCAGCTCACTCGACAGGGCCTGGACCGAAAAACTGTTTTTT
CATSSLDRAWTEKLFF
>TRBJ2-2|TRBD2|TRBV2|-
TGTGCCAGCAGTCGGGGGACTAGCGGGGGCCCCGGGGAGCTGTTTTTT
CASSRGTSGGPGELFF
>TRBJ2-7|-|TRBV16|-
TGTGCCAGCAGCCCCAATCACGCTTTGGAGCAGTACTTC
CASSPNHALEQYF
>TRBJ2-2|-|TRBV4-3|-
TGCGCCAGCAGCCATTTCCAGGGGTACACCGGGGAGCTGTTTTTT
CASSHFQGYTGELFF
>TRBJ2-7|-|TRBV7-9|large
TGTGCCAGCAGCTTAAGAGGGGGGGGATTCGAGCAGTACTTC
CASSLRGGGFEQYF
>TRBJ1-2|-|TRBV9|-
TGTGCTAGCCCGGGGGGCCGGAGGAACTATGGCTACACCTTC
CASPGGRRNYGYTF
>TRBJ1-5|-|TRBV28|-
TGTGCCAGCAGTTTTCCAGGGATTCTCAATCAGCCCCAGCATTTT
CASSFPGILNQPQHF
>TRBJ1-5|-|TRBV29-1|-
TGCAGCGTTGTGGACAGTCTGGGGCAGCCCCAGCATTTT
CSVVDSLGQPQHF
>TRBJ2-7|TRBD1|TRBV19|few
TGTGCCAGTAGTAGGGCAGGGGGCTACGAGCAGTACTTC
CASSRAGGYEQYF
>TRBJ1-1|TRBD1|TRBV4-1|-
TGCGCCAGCAGCCTCTATAGACAGGGGTCGAACACTGAAGCTTTCTTT
CASSLYRQGSNTEAFF
>TRBJ2-7|TRBD2|TRBV5-6|-
TGTGCCAGCAGCTTGGGGAGGGTAGCGGGAGCGCCCTACGAGCAGCACTTC
CASSLGRVAGAPYEQHF
>TRBJ2-3|-|TRBV28|-
TGTGCCAGCAGTTTATCTTTCTTTTGGGAATATCGGGGGGCGGGCACAGATACGCAGTATTTT
CASSLSFFWEYRGAGTDTQYF
>TRBJ1-2|-|TRBV5-1|-
TGCGCCAGCAGCTTGGTCGGGTTGGACTATGGCTACACCTTC
CASSLVGLDYGYTF
>TRBJ2-2|-|TRBV5-1|-
TGCGCCAGCAGCTCGGGGACTTACACCGGGGAGCTGTTTTTT
CASSSGTYTGELFF
>TRBJ1-2|-|TRBV18|-
TGTGCCAGCTCACCTATCCCCGCTGGCTACACCTTC
CASSPIPAGYTF
>TRBJ2-7|TRBD2|TRBV5-1|-
TGCGCCAGCAGCTTGTTCAGCGGGGGGGCGGACGAGCAGTACTTC
CASSLFSGGADEQYF
>TRBJ1-3|-|TRBV29-1|few
TGCAGCGTTGCGGGGACCATAGGAAACACCATATATTTT
CSVAGTIGNTIYF